This TCR beta chain was identified during a study of T cell responses to AZD1222 COVID-19 vaccine (dated by TCRdb to the early 2020s). About the study as a whole: TCR sequencing covered over 230 trial participants: 207 given two doses of AZD1222 and about 26 given two doses of MenACWY control vaccine. Trial participants were enrolled by age into 18-55, 56-69 and 70-plus year subgroups, with approximately 150, 30 and 60 TCR-sequenced participants respectively.

The CDR3 regions of human TCRbeta chains were analyzed by immunosequencing. For the original study's pipeline: Repertoire TCRs were matched against a reference library of SARS-CoV-2-specific TCRs generated with the MIRA antigen-specificity platform. Breadth was defined as the fraction of unique TCRs that were SARS-CoV-2-associated. Depth was defined as the fraction of total T cells that were SARS-CoV-2-associated. Each spike-specific TCR was assigned to its reactive spike region and to a CD4 or CD8 class using the MIRA data. Log10-transformed breadth and depth values were compared by one-way ANOVA with Sidak's multiple comparisons tests. Not all clones reach the TCRdb copy of this immuneACCESS table, which keeps in-frame sequences only. Checked studies attribute under half of the gap to unresolved V genes and leave the rest unexplained. The DNA gave D and trimming, while V, J and clone size come from that table. The sample table holds 95,000 to 110,000 clones, of which roughly 90% were seen once. Approximately 9.3% of the sample is held by the ten biggest clonotypes.

This clone was seen a few times. Its antigen is currently not known. Base qualities are not recorded, but no much larger clone differs from it by a single base. The time point label here, explained by the study, means: about 28 days (+/-7) after the second vaccine dose. AZD1222 recipients whose second dose came at about 4 weeks and those whose second dose came at about 12 weeks were combined into one group, since spike-specific TCR depth and breadth did not differ between the two schedules. Vaccinee samples came from UK trials COV001 and COV002, including a single-blind randomized controlled phase 2/3 trial of AZD1222 (ChAdOx1 nCoV-19) in healthy adults. For TCRbeta chain sequencing, PBMC samples were collected from trial participants at day 0 and at day 28 after the second dose. Relative to germline, V is 1 base shorter and J is 8 bases shorter, with 14 bases between their ends. The germline V gene (reference sequence) supplies CDR1 SEHNR and CDR2 FQNEAQ. The CDR3, from cysteine to phenylalanine, totals 14 residues. Only CDR3 DNA remains: 42 bases, in frame from the first base.

Results the study describes overall, beyond this receptor: In the small 56-69-year group, the increase in depth fell short of significance, most likely because of low power. No day 14 peak-response samples were available, so repertoires were characterized only after the peak T cell response. Participants were mostly white British and included more females than males, and it was suggested by the authors that clonal diversity may have been underestimated. The whole spike protein was spanned by vaccine-associated CD4 TCRs, and dominant responses were seen in regions 160-218 and 743-854. After two AZD1222 doses, both the breadth and the depth of spike-specific TCRs were significantly higher than at day 0 and than in MenACWY recipients. Epitopes outside the regions mutated in the B.1.351 and B.1.1.7 variants were reportedly recognized by nearly half of the unique spike-specific TCRs. Conclusions about previously exposed vaccinees were limited because only six AZD1222 recipients were SARS-CoV-2 seropositive at baseline.

Here the chain combines TRBV7-9 and TRBJ1-1, with TRBD1 tentatively as D gene (5 bases match). The sequencing used peripheral blood, collected 28 days after the second AZD1222 dose. This TCR came from an adult who received the AZD1222 COVID-19 vaccine. The DNA reads TGTGCCAGCAGCTTAGGAATGAGGGCAGGGGAAGCTTTCTTT. Its product reads: CASSLGMRAGEAFF.